The 20 T cell receptor beta chains listed next were all sequenced from one sample in a study of OX40 agonist ivuxolimab in advanced cancers. Using immunoSEQ multiplex PCR, the repertoire was profiled, and TCRdb retains in-frame clones only, with some absent. The repertoire consists of tens of thousands of clones, with about 93% occurring once and the leading ten covering approximately 0.41%. Sample: CD4+ or CD8+ T cells sorted from blood, taken in a trial of the OX40 agonist ivuxolimab. The receptors here all came from an adult with an advanced solid tumor such as melanoma, head and neck, liver or kidney cancer.

This chain uses TRBV11-2 with TRBJ2-7; D is uncertain. V dropped 3 bases and J dropped 3 bases, with 12 bases sitting between them. The CDR3 is made up of 14 amino acids. CDR1 is SGHAT, CDR2 FQNNGV, per germline. As DNA, the CDR3 is TGTGCCAGCAGCTTCGCAGGCGGAAACTACGAGCAGTACTTC. This translates into CASSFAGGNYEQYF.

The J gene is TRBJ2-7, the V gene TRBV11-3; D is unresolved. Trimming took off 5 bases at V and 1 base at J, with 12 bases between the two ends. CDR3 size: 14 residues. CDR1 and CDR2 (germline): SGHNT, YENEEA. The CDR3 bases are TGTGCCAGCAGCCGACCCGACAAGTCCTACGAGCAGTACTTC. Its translation: CASSRPDKSYEQYF.

The chain combines TRBV18 with TRBJ1-5; D unclear. The germline V gene encodes CDR1 KGHSH and CDR2 LQKENI. V was cut by 4 bases and J by 7 bases, with 11 bases left in between. The length of the CDR3 is 13 residues. The chain's CDR3 is CASSRGIGQPQHF. Here the CDR3 DNA reads TGTGCCAGCTCACGAGGGATCGGGCAGCCCCAGCATTTT.

This chain connects TRBV6-5 to TRBJ1-1; tentative D call: TRBD1 (5 bases). The CDR3 runs to 15 residues. The ends were cut back, 8 bases at V and 4 bases at J, with 20 bases in the middle. The germline V gene encodes CDR1 MNHEY and CDR2 SVGAGI. The DNA of the CDR3 is TGTGCCAGCGGGACGGTCGGTCGGGGAGGCACTGAAGCTTTCTTT. This encodes CASGTVGRGGTEAFF.

This sequence joins TRBV6-5 and TRBJ2-7; D gene ambiguous. V was clipped by 5 bases and J by 3 bases, with 14 bases between them. Germline values: CDR1 MNHEY, CDR2 SVGAGI. The CDR3 covers 14 residues. For the CDR3, the DNA is TGTGCCAGCAGTCGCTCACCGGGCGGCTACGAGCAGTACTTC. This encodes CASSRSPGGYEQYF.

The gene calls are TRBV7-2 and TRBJ1-2; D may be TRBD1 (5 bases). The CDR3 has 14 amino acids. Deletions cut 0 bases from V and 2 bases from J, with 7 bases between. CDR1 is SGHTA, CDR2 FQGNSA, per germline. CDR3 sequence (DNA): TGTGCCAGCAGCTTAGCGCGGGACAACTATGGCTACACCTTC. Its protein is CASSLARDNYGYTF.

The chain carries TRBV5-1 and TRBJ2-3; 7 positions agree with TRBD2. V trimming: 4 bases; J trimming: 0 bases; junction bases outside the gene matches: 5. The CDR3 length is 15 residues. Germline V gene lookup returns CDR1 SGHRS and CDR2 YFSETQ. CDR3 coding DNA: TGCGCCAGCAGCCCAGATAGCGGGAGCACAGATACGCAGTATTTT. It translates to CASSPDSGSTDTQYF.

A single count supports this clone. Other DNA sequences in the sample encode the same CDR3. The rearrangement links TRBV9 to TRBJ2-2, with D possibly TRBD1 on 7 matching bases. The CDR3 covers 15 residues. From germline, CDR1 is SGDLS and CDR2 YYNGEE. Trimming cost V 0 bases and J 4 bases, with 10 bases left between them. Here the CDR3 reads CASSVGQGGTGELFF. The CDR3, as DNA: TGTGCCAGCAGCGTAGGGCAGGGGGGCACCGGGGAGCTGTTTTTT.

This chain joins TRBV19 and TRBJ2-4; no definite D call. CDR3 size: 14 residues. Per germline, CDR1 LNHDA and CDR2 SQIVND (reference sequence). Trimming cost V 8 bases and J 0 bases, with 11 bases left between them. The CDR3 nucleotides are TGTGCCAGTTCTCTCACTGGAGCCAAAAACATTCAGTACTTC. This translates into CASSLTGAKNIQYF.

The CDR3 region is CASSPDRGRGTQYF. CDR3 coding DNA: TGTGCCAGCAGCCCCGATAGGGGCAGGGGGACCCAGTACTTC. The rearrangement links TRBV11-3 to TRBJ2-5; D perhaps matches TRBD1 (6 bases). The CDR3 totals 14 residues. Germline CDR1 and CDR2: SGHNT and YENEEA. V was trimmed by 5 bases and J by 7 bases, leaving 17 bases between them. Drawing the rest from reference TRBV11-3 and TRBJ2-5, the complete variable domain is EAGVVQSPRYKIIEKKQPVAFWCNPISGHNTLYWYLQNLGQGPELLIRYENEEAVDDSQLPKDRFSAERLKGVDSTLKIQPAELGDSAVYLCASSPDRGRGTQYFGPGTRLLVL.

The chain joins TRBV9 to TRBJ2-1, with 7 bases fitting TRBD1. The CDR3 covers 14 residues. The V gene end was trimmed by 3 bases and the J gene end by 2 bases; junction bases not matched to a gene: 2. Germline CDR1 SGDLS, CDR2 YYNGEE. The CDR3 DNA follows: TGTGCCAGCAGCGAGAGGGGGCCCTACAATGAGCAGTTCTTC. This gives the protein CASSERGPYNEQFF.

This chain uses TRBV27 with TRBJ2-3, with D possibly matching TRBD2 (5 bases). Trimming took 2 bases from V and 4 from J, leaving 19 bases between them. CDR1 and CDR2 (germline): MNHEY, SMNVEV (reference sequence). CDR3 length: 17 residues. The DNA of the CDR3 is TGTGCCAGCAGTTTAAGGTGGGATCGGGGTCCGGCAGATACGCAGTATTTT. This gives the protein CASSLRWDRGPADTQYF.

The gene calls are TRBV2 and TRBJ2-5; 12 bases are a match to TRBD2. Losses at the gene ends were 7 bases for V and 5 bases for J; bases not matched to a gene: 11. Per germline, CDR1 SNHLY and CDR2 FYNNEI. The CDR3 totals 16 residues. CDR3 residues: CASKRLAGGSVETQYF. CDR3 DNA sequence: TGTGCCAGCAAGAGGCTAGCGGGAGGGAGTGTTGAGACCCAGTACTTC.

The chain employs TRBV30 and TRBJ2-3; no definite D call. This CDR3 spans 13 amino acids. V lost 8 bases, J lost 4 bases, and 16 bases lay in between. Germline V gives CDR1 GTSNPN, CDR2 SVGIG (reference sequence). The DNA of the CDR3 is TGTGCCCTTGGTGTAATGGGTCCAGATACGCAGTATTTT. Translation: CALGVMGPDTQYF. The full variable domain, rest sourced from reference TRBV30 and TRBJ2-3, is SQTIHQWPATLVQPVGSPLSLECTVEGTSNPNLYWYRQAAGRGLQLLFYSVGIGQISSEVPQNLSASRPQDRQFILSSKKLLLSDSGFYLCALGVMGPDTQYFGPGTRLTVL.

This rearrangement joins TRBV7-8 to TRBJ2-7, with unresolved D. CDR1 is SGHVS, CDR2 FQNEAQ, per germline. Trimming left V 1 base short and J 6 bases short, with 10 bases between. The CDR3 loop spans 13 amino acids. The CDR3 region is CASSLVGRSEQYF. The CDR3 DNA reads TGTGCCAGCAGCTTAGTAGGCCGTTCCGAGCAGTACTTC.

The V and J genes are TRBV9 and TRBJ1-2; no reliable D call. With 0 bases removed from V and 7 bases from J, the gap between germline ends came to 7 bases. Germline-derived CDR1 and CDR2 are SGDLS and YYNGEE. The CDR3 totals 12 residues. The CDR3 DNA is TGTGCCAGCAGCGTAGGTGGGAGTGGCTACACCTTC. Translation gives CASSVGGSGYTF. The full variable domain, completed using reference TRBV9 and TRBJ1-2, is DSGVTQTPKHLITATGQRVTLRCSPRSGDLSVYWYQQSLDQGLQFLIQYYNGEERAKGNILERFSAQQFPDLHSELNLSSLELGDSALYFCASSVGGSGYTFGSGTRLTVV.

The rearrangement links TRBV10-3 to TRBJ1-1; tentative D call: TRBD1 (6 bases). CDR1 is ENHRY, CDR2 SYGVKD, per germline. The CDR3 covers 17 residues. Trimming took off 4 bases at V and 1 base at J, with 19 bases between the two ends. CDR3 coding DNA: TGTGCCATCAGTGCCCGAGGGTTGGGGGGCCAGAACACTGAAGCTTTCTTT. It codes for CAISARGLGGQNTEAFF.

The chain employs TRBV9 and TRBJ2-3; D gene unclear. There are 15 residues in the CDR3. The germline V gene encodes CDR1 SGDLS and CDR2 YYNGEE. Trimming cost V 0 bases and J 5 bases, with 13 bases left between them. For the CDR3, the DNA is TGTGCCAGCAGCGTAGCTACACACGAAGTAGATACGCAGTATTTT. It is translated as CASSVATHEVDTQYF.

The V and J genes are TRBV28 and TRBJ1-6; D may be TRBD1 (5 bases). The germline V gene has CDR1 MDHEN and CDR2 SYDVKM. The CDR3 covers 14 residues. In DNA, the CDR3 is TGTGCGACGAACAGGAGGTCCTATAATTCACCCCTCCACTTT. Translated, it gives CATNRRSYNSPLHF.

V gene TRBV11-3 combines with J gene TRBJ1-1, with a weak D call TRBD1 (5 bases). Germline CDR1 reads SGHNT; CDR2 reads YENEEA. The CDR3 consists of 15 residues. Between the trimmed V and J ends, which lost 8 bases and 0 bases, there was a span of 16 bases. CDR3 DNA sequence: TGTGCCAGCGAGCGCCGGGCAGGGTTGAACACTGAAGCTTTCTTT. Translated, it gives CASERRAGLNTEAFF.